This TCR beta chain was recovered during a study of shared clonotypes between healthy human individuals. The CDR3 has 16 residues. From germline, CDR1 is SEHNR and CDR2 FQNEAQ (reference sequence). V dropped 4 bases and J dropped 2 bases, with 15 bases sitting between them. Sequenced by immunoSEQ multiplex PCR; TCRdb stores in-frame clones only, minus some. There are about 1.5 million clones in the sample; 95% to 99% occur only once, and about 0.42% lies in the top ten. The chain links TRBV7-9 to TRBJ1-5, with D hard to call. Sequencing was performed on naive CD4+ T cells sorted from blood. The subset was: CD45RA+ positively selected. The TCR comes from a man aged 30 to 39 in good health. CDR3 sequence: CASSSGRWEGNQPQHF. In DNA form, the CDR3 reads TGTGCCAGCAGCTCCGGTCGGTGGGAGGGCAATCAGCCCCAGCATTTT.